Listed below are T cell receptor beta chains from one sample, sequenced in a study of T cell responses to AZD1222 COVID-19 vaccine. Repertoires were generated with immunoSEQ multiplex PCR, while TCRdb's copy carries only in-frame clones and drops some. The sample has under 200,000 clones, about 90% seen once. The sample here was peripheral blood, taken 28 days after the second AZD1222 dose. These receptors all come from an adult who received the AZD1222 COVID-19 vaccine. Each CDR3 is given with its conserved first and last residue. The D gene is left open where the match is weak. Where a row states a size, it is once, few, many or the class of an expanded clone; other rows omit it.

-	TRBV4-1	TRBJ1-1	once	CASSQEQGRNTEAFF	TGCGCCAGCAGCCAAGAACAGGGACGGAACACTGAAGCTTTCTTT
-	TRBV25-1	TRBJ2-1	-	CASSAPGRYNEQFF	TGTGCCAGCAGTGCCCCGGGACGCTACAATGAGCAGTTCTTC
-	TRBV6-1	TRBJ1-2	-	CASSEVPYGYTF	TGTGCCAGCAGTGAGGTGCCCTATGGCTACACCTTC
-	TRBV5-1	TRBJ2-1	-	CASSSQGPSYNEQFF	TGCGCCAGCAGCTCACAGGGCCCTTCCTACAATGAGCAGTTCTTC
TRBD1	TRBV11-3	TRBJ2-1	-	CASSPGTAEQFF	TGTGCCAGCAGCCCCGGGACAGCTGAGCAGTTCTTC
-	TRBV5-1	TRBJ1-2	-	CASSLFSTGLTLAGYTF	TGCGCCAGCAGCTTGTTCTCTACGGGGTTGACTTTGGCGGGCTACACCTTC
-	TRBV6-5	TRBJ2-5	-	CASRRQFGEETQYF	TGTGCCAGCAGGAGACAATTCGGAGAAGAGACCCAGTACTTC
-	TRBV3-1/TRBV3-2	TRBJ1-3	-	CASSQGVGGSGNTIYF	TGTGCCAGCAGCCAAGGGGTGGGGGGCTCTGGAAACACCATATATTTT
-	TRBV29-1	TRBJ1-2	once	CSVKGGHGYTF	TGCAGCGTAAAAGGAGGGCATGGCTACACCTTC
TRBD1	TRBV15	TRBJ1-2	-	CATSQRTGTLGYTF	TGTGCCACCAGCCAAAGGACAGGGACTTTGGGCTACACCTTC
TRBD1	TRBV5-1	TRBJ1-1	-	CASSFRGQGLNTEAFF	TGCGCCAGCAGCTTCAGGGGACAGGGGCTGAACACTGAAGCTTTCTTT
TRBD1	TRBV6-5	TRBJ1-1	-	CASRDTGGEAFF	TGTGCCAGCAGGGACACAGGGGGTGAAGCTTTCTTT
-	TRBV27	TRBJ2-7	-	CASNPTYEQYF	TGTGCCAGCAACCCTACGTACGAGCAGTACTTC
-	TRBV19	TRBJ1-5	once	CASSTLVYSNQPQHF	TGTGCCAGTAGTACCCTCGTTTATAGCAATCAGCCCCAGCATTTT
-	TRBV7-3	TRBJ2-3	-	CASSLTAGPGRSTDTQYF	TGTGCCAGCAGCTTAACGGCCGGCCCAGGCCGTAGCACAGATACGCAGTATTTT
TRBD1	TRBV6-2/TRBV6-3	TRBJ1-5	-	CASSPQGLSQHF	TGTGCCAGCAGCCCACAGGGGTTGTCCCAGCATTTT
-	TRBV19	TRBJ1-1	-	CASTTRVLTEAFF	TGTGCCAGTACCACCAGGGTCTTAACTGAAGCTTTCTTT
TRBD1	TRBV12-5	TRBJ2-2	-	CASAVTGGGTGELFF	TGTGCTAGTGCCGTGACAGGGGGTGGTACCGGGGAGCTGTTTTTT
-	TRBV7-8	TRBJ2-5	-	CASSLYQETQYF	TGTGCCAGCAGCCTGTACCAAGAGACCCAGTACTTC
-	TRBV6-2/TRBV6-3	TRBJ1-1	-	CASSYPYPLQNTEAFF	TGTGCCAGCAGTTACCCCTACCCCTTACAGAACACTGAAGCTTTCTTT
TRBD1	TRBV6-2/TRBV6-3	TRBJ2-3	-	CASSDRDSPTDTQYF	TGTGCCAGCAGTGACCGGGACAGTCCCACAGATACGCAGTATTTT
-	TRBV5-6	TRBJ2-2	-	CASSLWRGIGGELFF	TGTGCCAGCAGCTTGTGGAGGGGGATTGGCGGGGAGCTGTTTTTT
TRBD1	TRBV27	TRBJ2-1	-	CASSLGTGVYNEQFF	TGTGCCAGCAGTTTAGGGACAGGAGTTTACAATGAGCAGTTCTTC
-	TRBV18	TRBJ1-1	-	CASSPGGVNTEAFF	TGTGCCAGCTCACCCGGGGGTGTGAACACTGAAGCTTTCTTT
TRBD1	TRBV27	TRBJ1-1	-	CASSLDRTGVFTEAFF	TGTGCCAGCAGTCTAGATAGGACAGGGGTTTTCACTGAAGCTTTCTTT
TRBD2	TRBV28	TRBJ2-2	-	CASSLAGADTGELFF	TGTGCCAGCAGTTTAGCGGGAGCGGACACCGGGGAGCTGTTTTTT
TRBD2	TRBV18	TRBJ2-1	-	CASSPPGGGDSYNEQFF	TGTGCCAGCTCACCACCGGGGGGAGGGGATTCCTACAATGAGCAGTTCTTC
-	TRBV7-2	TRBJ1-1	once	CASSLRGTEAFF	TGTGCCAGCAGCTTACGGGGCACTGAAGCTTTCTTT
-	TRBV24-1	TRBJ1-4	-	CATSDLLGSDNEKLFF	TGTGCCACCAGTGACCTTTTGGGGTCGGATAATGAAAAACTGTTTTTT
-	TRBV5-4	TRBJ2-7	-	CASSFLTRSRGSSYEQYF	TGTGCCAGCAGCTTTCTCACTCGATCTCGGGGGAGCTCCTACGAGCAGTACTTC
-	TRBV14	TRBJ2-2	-	CASSQELGDTGELFF	TGTGCCAGCAGCCAAGAGTTAGGGGACACCGGGGAGCTGTTTTTT
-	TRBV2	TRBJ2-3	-	CASSPGLGRQDINTDTQYF	TGTGCCAGCAGTCCCGGGTTGGGGCGGCAGGATATAAACACAGATACGCAGTATTTT
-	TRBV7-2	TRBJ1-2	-	CASSPSGGQGYTF	TGTGCCAGCAGCCCATCGGGGGGGCAAGGCTACACCTTC
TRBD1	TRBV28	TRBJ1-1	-	CASRRPGQGGNAEAFF	TGTGCCAGCAGACGCCCGGGACAGGGAGGGAACGCTGAAGCTTTCTTT
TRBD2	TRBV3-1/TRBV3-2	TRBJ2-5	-	CASSPYQAGGMETQYF	TGTGCCAGCAGCCCATACCAAGCGGGAGGGATGGAGACCCAGTACTTC
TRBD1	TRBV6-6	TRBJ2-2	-	CASSYSLRGLVGELFF	TGTGCCAGCAGTTATTCTTTGAGGGGGCTGGTCGGGGAGCTGTTTTTT
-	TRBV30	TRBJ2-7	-	CAWSPGLYYEQYF	TGTGCCTGGAGCCCCGGACTTTATTACGAGCAGTACTTC
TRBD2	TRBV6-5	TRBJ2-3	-	CASSQSGGGTDTQYF	TGTGCCAGCAGCCAAAGCGGGGGGGGCACAGATACGCAGTATTTT
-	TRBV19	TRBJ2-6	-	CASSPIYQTGANVLTF	TGTGCCAGTAGCCCTATTTATCAGACTGGGGCCAACGTCCTGACTTTC
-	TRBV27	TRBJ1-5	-	CASSLEEQGPQHF	TGTGCCAGCAGTTTGGAGGAACAGGGGCCCCAGCATTTT
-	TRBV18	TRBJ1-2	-	CASSPSSTAAKDGYTF	TGTGCCAGCTCACCATCTTCGACAGCGGCAAAAGATGGCTACACCTTC
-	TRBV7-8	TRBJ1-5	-	CASSSAQMSQPQHF	TGTGCCAGCAGCTCGGCGCAGATGAGTCAGCCCCAGCATTTT
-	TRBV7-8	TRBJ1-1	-	CASSLGAGQEAFF	TGTGCCAGCAGCTTAGGAGCTGGACAAGAAGCTTTCTTT
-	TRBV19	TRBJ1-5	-	CASKGADPNQPQHF	TGTGCCAGTAAAGGGGCGGATCCCAATCAGCCCCAGCATTTT
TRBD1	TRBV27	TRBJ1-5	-	CASSSDRDQPQHF	TGTGCCAGCAGTTCCGACAGGGATCAGCCCCAGCATTTT
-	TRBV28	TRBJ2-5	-	CASRTRHGLTLQETQYF	TGTGCCAGCAGAACCCGGCATGGACTGACGCTTCAAGAGACCCAGTACTTC
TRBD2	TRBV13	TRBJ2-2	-	CASSPRAGVRTGELFF	TGTGCCAGCAGCCCCAGGGCGGGAGTGAGGACCGGGGAGCTGTTTTTT
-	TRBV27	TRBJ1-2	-	CASSLRGNSYGYTF	TGTGCCAGCAGTTTAAGGGGAAACTCTTATGGCTACACCTTC
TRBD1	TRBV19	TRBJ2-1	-	CASSATGGSYNEQFF	TGTGCCAGTAGCGCGACAGGGGGCTCCTACAATGAGCAGTTCTTC
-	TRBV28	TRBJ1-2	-	CATLTREPYGYTF	TGTGCCACCTTGACCAGGGAACCCTATGGCTACACCTTC
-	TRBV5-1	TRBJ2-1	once	CASSLEIQDFDEQFF	TGCGCCAGCAGCTTGGAGATTCAAGATTTCGATGAGCAGTTCTTC
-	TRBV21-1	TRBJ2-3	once	CASSKEPQASDTQYF	TGTGCCAGCAGCAAAGAGCCACAGGCCTCAGATACGCAGTATTTT
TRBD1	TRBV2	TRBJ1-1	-	CASGTGMNTEAFF	TGTGCCAGCGGGACAGGGATGAACACTGAAGCTTTCTTT
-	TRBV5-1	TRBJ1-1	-	CASTPLPRQAFMNTEAFF	TGCGCCAGCACCCCCCTTCCAAGACAGGCATTCATGAACACTGAAGCTTTCTTT
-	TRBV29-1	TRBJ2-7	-	CSVAHSEQYF	TGCAGCGTGGCCCACAGCGAGCAGTACTTC
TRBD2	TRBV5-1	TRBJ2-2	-	CASSGTSGGANTGELFF	TGCGCCAGCAGCGGGACTAGCGGGGGGGCGAACACCGGGGAGCTGTTTTTT
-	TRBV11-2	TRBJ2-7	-	CASSLGMGGGPYEQYF	TGTGCCAGCAGCTTAGGCATGGGCGGGGGCCCATACGAGCAGTACTTC
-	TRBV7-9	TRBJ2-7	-	CASSFDYEQYF	TGTGCCAGCAGCTTTGACTACGAGCAGTACTTC